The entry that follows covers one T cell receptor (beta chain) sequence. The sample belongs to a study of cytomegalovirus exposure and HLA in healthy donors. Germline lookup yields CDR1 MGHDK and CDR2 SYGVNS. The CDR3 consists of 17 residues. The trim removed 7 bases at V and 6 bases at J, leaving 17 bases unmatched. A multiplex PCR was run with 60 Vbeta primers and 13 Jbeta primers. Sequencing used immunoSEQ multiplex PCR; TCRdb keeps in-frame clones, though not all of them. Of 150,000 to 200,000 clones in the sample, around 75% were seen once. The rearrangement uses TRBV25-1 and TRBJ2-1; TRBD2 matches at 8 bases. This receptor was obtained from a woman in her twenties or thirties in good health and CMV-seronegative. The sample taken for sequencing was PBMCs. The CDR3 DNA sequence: TGTGCCAGCAACGGTCAGGAAGCGGGAGAGGTGGTCAATGAGCAGTTCTTC. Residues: CASNGQEAGEVVNEQFF.